The rows below give T cell receptor beta chains drawn from one sample of a study of CD8+ T cells in alopecia areata. The data were produced by immunoSEQ multiplex PCR, yet TCRdb's version contains in-frame clones alone and is incomplete. Found here are 9,500 to 15,000 clones, 50% to 65% of them singletons; the top ten hold about 14%. Sequenced: skin. The receptors stem from a human donor with alopecia areata. The CDR3 runs from the conserved cysteine through the conserved F or W. Fields, in order: J gene, V gene, clone size, CDR3 length, D gene, CDR3 DNA, CDR3 protein. D genes are given only for firm matches. The size of a clone is reported for some rows only, either as once, few or many, or as a class for expanded clones.

J gene: TRBJ2-2
V gene: TRBV5-4
clone size: -
CDR3 length: 15
D gene: -
CDR3 DNA: TGTGCCAGCAGCCAAGCCATAAGGGGCACCGGGGAGCTGTTTTTT
CDR3 protein: CASSQAIRGTGELFF

J gene: TRBJ2-7
V gene: TRBV14
clone size: -
CDR3 length: 13
D gene: -
CDR3 DNA: TGTGCCAGCAGCCAATCCCGGGCCTACGAGCAGTACTTC
CDR3 protein: CASSQSRAYEQYF

J gene: TRBJ2-3
V gene: TRBV25-1
clone size: -
CDR3 length: 14
D gene: TRBD1
CDR3 DNA: TGTGCCAGCGGCCGACAGGGCAACACAGATACGCAGTATTTT
CDR3 protein: CASGRQGNTDTQYF

J gene: TRBJ1-2
V gene: TRBV6-5
clone size: -
CDR3 length: 15
D gene: -
CDR3 DNA: TGTGCCAGCAGTTACTCGAGTATCCAGGGAAGAGGGTACACCTTC
CDR3 protein: CASSYSSIQGRGYTF

J gene: TRBJ1-4
V gene: TRBV9
clone size: -
CDR3 length: 14
D gene: -
CDR3 DNA: TGTGCCAGCAGCGTGGGGATGAGGAATGAGAAACTGTTTTTT
CDR3 protein: CASSVGMRNEKLFF

J gene: TRBJ1-5
V gene: TRBV10-3
clone size: few
CDR3 length: 16
D gene: -
CDR3 DNA: TGTGCCATCAGTGAGGTTTCGGCAGAAACCAATCAGCCCCAGCATTTT
CDR3 protein: CAISEVSAETNQPQHF

J gene: TRBJ2-7
V gene: TRBV29-1
clone size: -
CDR3 length: 12
D gene: -
CDR3 DNA: TGCAGCGCCACAGGGCCTTCCTACGAGCAGTACTTC
CDR3 protein: CSATGPSYEQYF

J gene: TRBJ2-7
V gene: TRBV4-1
clone size: -
CDR3 length: 16
D gene: TRBD1
CDR3 DNA: TGCGCCAGCAGCCCCGAAGGGACAGGGGAATTCTACGAGCAGTACTTC
CDR3 protein: CASSPEGTGEFYEQYF

J gene: TRBJ1-3
V gene: TRBV4-1
clone size: -
CDR3 length: 17
D gene: TRBD1
CDR3 DNA: TGCGCCAGCAGCCAAGAGGGACAGGCGAACTCTGGAAACACCATATATTTT
CDR3 protein: CASSQEGQANSGNTIYF

J gene: TRBJ2-3
V gene: TRBV18
clone size: few
CDR3 length: 12
D gene: -
CDR3 DNA: TGTGCCAGCTCACGACGCACAGATACGCAGTATTTT
CDR3 protein: CASSRRTDTQYF

J gene: TRBJ2-7
V gene: TRBV6-5
clone size: -
CDR3 length: 15
D gene: -
CDR3 DNA: TGTGCCAGCAGCCGTGACATGAGGGAATTTGGCGAGCAGTACTTC
CDR3 protein: CASSRDMREFGEQYF

J gene: TRBJ1-2
V gene: TRBV30
clone size: -
CDR3 length: 13
D gene: TRBD1
CDR3 DNA: TGTGCCTGGAGGAACAGGGGAGTAAATGGCTACACCTTC
CDR3 protein: CAWRNRGVNGYTF

J gene: TRBJ2-7
V gene: TRBV7-2
clone size: few
CDR3 length: 13
D gene: TRBD1
CDR3 DNA: TGTGCCAGCAGCTTAGTGGACAGGTACGAGCAGTACTTC
CDR3 protein: CASSLVDRYEQYF

J gene: TRBJ2-1
V gene: TRBV4-2
clone size: -
CDR3 length: 15
D gene: TRBD2
CDR3 DNA: TGTGCCAGCAGGGCTAGCGGGAGGTCCCACAATGAGCAGTTCTTC
CDR3 protein: CASRASGRSHNEQFF

J gene: TRBJ2-1
V gene: TRBV5-1
clone size: -
CDR3 length: 14
D gene: -
CDR3 DNA: TGCGCCAGCAGCTTGCAGGACTCCTACAATGAGCAGTTCTTC
CDR3 protein: CASSLQDSYNEQFF

J gene: TRBJ2-1
V gene: TRBV5-1
clone size: -
CDR3 length: 15
D gene: -
CDR3 DNA: TGCGCCAGCAGCTTTGTCGGGGGAAACCACAATGAGCAGTTCTTC
CDR3 protein: CASSFVGGNHNEQFF

J gene: TRBJ1-1
V gene: TRBV7-2
clone size: -
CDR3 length: 15
D gene: TRBD1
CDR3 DNA: TGTGCCAGCAACTCACGCGGACAGGGCAACACTGAAGCTTTCTTT
CDR3 protein: CASNSRGQGNTEAFF

J gene: TRBJ2-6
V gene: TRBV14
clone size: -
CDR3 length: 18
D gene: -
CDR3 DNA: TGTGCCAGCAGCCAAGGGTTATTCCCTAGTCCTGGGGCCAACGTCCTGACTTTC
CDR3 protein: CASSQGLFPSPGANVLTF

J gene: TRBJ1-6
V gene: TRBV10-3
clone size: -
CDR3 length: 16
D gene: -
CDR3 DNA: TGTGCCATCAGTGAAACTCCAGGGCCCCCGGAGTCACCCCTCCACTTT
CDR3 protein: CAISETPGPPESPLHF

J gene: TRBJ2-7
V gene: TRBV7-2
clone size: -
CDR3 length: 13
D gene: -
CDR3 DNA: TGTGCCAGCAGCTTAGGGTTAAGGGGGGAGCAGTACTTC
CDR3 protein: CASSLGLRGEQYF

J gene: TRBJ2-7
V gene: TRBV28
clone size: -
CDR3 length: 16
D gene: -
CDR3 DNA: TGTGCCAGCAGTCAAACTCGACCGCTAATAACCTACGAGCAGTACTTC
CDR3 protein: CASSQTRPLITYEQYF

J gene: TRBJ1-3
V gene: TRBV9
clone size: -
CDR3 length: 17
D gene: -
CDR3 DNA: TGTGCCAGCAGCGTAGCACCGACAGGAGCCTTTGGAAACACCATATATTTT
CDR3 protein: CASSVAPTGAFGNTIYF

J gene: TRBJ1-4
V gene: TRBV2
clone size: -
CDR3 length: 13
D gene: TRBD1
CDR3 DNA: TGTGCCAGCAGGGGACAGGGTGGGGAAAAACTGTTTTTT
CDR3 protein: CASRGQGGEKLFF

J gene: TRBJ1-2
V gene: TRBV5-1
clone size: -
CDR3 length: 15
D gene: -
CDR3 DNA: TGCGCCAGCAGCTTGGGGGGAAGATATAACTATGGCTACACCTTC
CDR3 protein: CASSLGGRYNYGYTF

J gene: TRBJ2-5
V gene: TRBV2
clone size: -
CDR3 length: 14
D gene: TRBD2
CDR3 DNA: TGTGCCAGTAGTACTAGCGGGGGACAAGAGACCCAGTACTTC
CDR3 protein: CASSTSGGQETQYF

J gene: TRBJ1-1
V gene: TRBV9
clone size: -
CDR3 length: 15
D gene: TRBD1
CDR3 DNA: TGTGCCAGCAGCCCACATGACAGGGGCATCACTGAAGCTTTCTTT
CDR3 protein: CASSPHDRGITEAFF

J gene: TRBJ2-2
V gene: TRBV6-5
clone size: -
CDR3 length: 14
D gene: -
CDR3 DNA: TGTGCCAGCAGCCAGGACAGTAGCACCGGGGAGCTGTTTTTT
CDR3 protein: CASSQDSSTGELFF

J gene: TRBJ2-5
V gene: TRBV7-2
clone size: -
CDR3 length: 13
D gene: -
CDR3 DNA: TGTGCCAGCAGCTTAGTACTACAAGAGACCCAGTACTTC
CDR3 protein: CASSLVLQETQYF

J gene: TRBJ2-1
V gene: TRBV11-2
clone size: few
CDR3 length: 16
D gene: TRBD2
CDR3 DNA: TGTGCCAGCAGCTTATTTCCTAGCGGGATCTACGATGAGCAGTTCTTC
CDR3 protein: CASSLFPSGIYDEQFF

J gene: TRBJ2-4
V gene: TRBV28
clone size: -
CDR3 length: 13
D gene: -
CDR3 DNA: TGTGCCAGCAGTTTTCCGGCCACAAACATTCAGTACTTC
CDR3 protein: CASSFPATNIQYF

J gene: TRBJ2-5
V gene: TRBV7-8
clone size: -
CDR3 length: 14
D gene: -
CDR3 DNA: TGTGCCAGCAGCTTCTGGACAGTGCAAGAGACCCAGTACTTC
CDR3 protein: CASSFWTVQETQYF

J gene: TRBJ2-7
V gene: TRBV19
clone size: -
CDR3 length: 15
D gene: -
CDR3 DNA: TGTGCCAGTAGTCCCCGTTATAGTTCGAGCTACGAGCAGTACTTC
CDR3 protein: CASSPRYSSSYEQYF

J gene: TRBJ1-2
V gene: TRBV10-2
clone size: -
CDR3 length: 14
D gene: -
CDR3 DNA: TGCGCCAGCAGTGTGGCAGATGATTACTATGGCTACACCTTC
CDR3 protein: CASSVADDYYGYTF

J gene: TRBJ2-1
V gene: TRBV30
clone size: -
CDR3 length: 16
D gene: TRBD2
CDR3 DNA: TGTGCCTGGTCTTCGGGCCTAGCGGGGTTCTACAATGAGCAGTTCTTC
CDR3 protein: CAWSSGLAGFYNEQFF

J gene: TRBJ2-4
V gene: TRBV7-2
clone size: few
CDR3 length: 14
D gene: TRBD1
CDR3 DNA: TGTGCCAGCAGCTCGAAGACAGGGGGCGCGGTTCAGTACTTC
CDR3 protein: CASSSKTGGAVQYF

J gene: TRBJ2-1
V gene: TRBV6-5
clone size: -
CDR3 length: 14
D gene: -
CDR3 DNA: TGTGCCACAGGCCCGATAGGCTCCTACAATGAGCAGTTCTTC
CDR3 protein: CATGPIGSYNEQFF

J gene: TRBJ2-1
V gene: TRBV10-2
clone size: -
CDR3 length: 12
D gene: -
CDR3 DNA: TGCGCCAGCAGTGAGGGGCACGGTGAGCAGTTCTTC
CDR3 protein: CASSEGHGEQFF

J gene: TRBJ1-6
V gene: TRBV6-5
clone size: -
CDR3 length: 14
D gene: -
CDR3 DNA: TGTGCCAGCAGCTTACAGGGTCATAATTCACCCCTCCACTTT
CDR3 protein: CASSLQGHNSPLHF

J gene: TRBJ1-4
V gene: TRBV7-9
clone size: -
CDR3 length: 16
D gene: -
CDR3 DNA: TGTGCCAGCAGCCCACGAGGGAGCACAACTAATGAAAAACTGTTTTTT
CDR3 protein: CASSPRGSTTNEKLFF

J gene: TRBJ2-2
V gene: TRBV5-4
clone size: large
CDR3 length: 15
D gene: -
CDR3 DNA: TGTGCCACCCCGGGCGGGGGCCGCAACACCGGGGAGCTGTTTTTT
CDR3 protein: CATPGGGRNTGELFF

J gene: TRBJ2-1
V gene: TRBV6-5
clone size: -
CDR3 length: 15
D gene: -
CDR3 DNA: TGTGCCAGCAGTTACTGGGGTGGATCCTACAATGAGCAGTTCTTC
CDR3 protein: CASSYWGGSYNEQFF

J gene: TRBJ1-5
V gene: TRBV19
clone size: -
CDR3 length: 14
D gene: -
CDR3 DNA: TGTGCCAGTAGTATGATACTTCGGGGTCAGCCCCAGCATTTT
CDR3 protein: CASSMILRGQPQHF

J gene: TRBJ1-1
V gene: TRBV7-6
clone size: -
CDR3 length: 13
D gene: -
CDR3 DNA: TGTGCCAGCAGCTTAGCTCAGGGGACTGAAGCTTTCTTT
CDR3 protein: CASSLAQGTEAFF

J gene: TRBJ2-1
V gene: TRBV27
clone size: -
CDR3 length: 17
D gene: -
CDR3 DNA: TGTGCCAGCAGCGCCGATCCAAAGCGGGCTTCCTACAATGAGCAGTTCTTC
CDR3 protein: CASSADPKRASYNEQFF

J gene: TRBJ2-7
V gene: TRBV28
clone size: -
CDR3 length: 16
D gene: -
CDR3 DNA: TGTGCCAGCAGTTTATCTCCGGGTCGAAACGACTACGAGCAGTACTTC
CDR3 protein: CASSLSPGRNDYEQYF

J gene: TRBJ2-1
V gene: TRBV7-9
clone size: large
CDR3 length: 17
D gene: TRBD2
CDR3 DNA: TGTGCCAGCAGCCGACGGGGACTAGCGGGAGGGTTACGTGAGCAGTTCTTC
CDR3 protein: CASSRRGLAGGLREQFF

J gene: TRBJ2-7
V gene: TRBV14
clone size: -
CDR3 length: 16
D gene: TRBD1
CDR3 DNA: TGTGCCAGCAGTCGCTTGGCTTGGGGGACAGGGTACGAGCAGTACTTC
CDR3 protein: CASSRLAWGTGYEQYF

J gene: TRBJ2-7
V gene: TRBV5-1
clone size: -
CDR3 length: 19
D gene: TRBD2
CDR3 DNA: TGCGCCAGCAGCTTGGCCGTAGCGGGAGGAGTACCCAGCTCCTACGAGCAGTACTTC
CDR3 protein: CASSLAVAGGVPSSYEQYF

J gene: TRBJ1-2
V gene: TRBV28
clone size: -
CDR3 length: 11
D gene: -
CDR3 DNA: TGTGCCAGCAGAATGGATAGGACCTACACCTTC
CDR3 protein: CASRMDRTYTF